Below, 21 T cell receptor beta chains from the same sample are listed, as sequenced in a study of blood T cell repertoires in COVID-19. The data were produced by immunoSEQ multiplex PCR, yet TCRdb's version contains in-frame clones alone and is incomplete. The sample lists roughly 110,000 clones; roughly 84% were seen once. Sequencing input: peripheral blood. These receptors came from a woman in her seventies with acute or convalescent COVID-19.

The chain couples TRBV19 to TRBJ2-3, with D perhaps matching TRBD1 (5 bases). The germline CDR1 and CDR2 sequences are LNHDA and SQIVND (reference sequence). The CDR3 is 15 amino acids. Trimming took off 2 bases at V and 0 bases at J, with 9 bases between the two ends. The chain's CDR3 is CASSIRGTSTDTQYF. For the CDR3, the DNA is TGTGCCAGTAGTATAAGGGGCACTAGCACAGATACGCAGTATTTT. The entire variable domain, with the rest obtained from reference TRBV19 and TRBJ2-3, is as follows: DGGITQSPKYLFRKEGQNVTLSCEQNLNHDAMYWYRQDPGQGLRLIYYSQIVNDFQKGDIAEGYSVSREKKESFPLTVTSAQKNPTAFYLCASSIRGTSTDTQYFGPGTRLTVL.

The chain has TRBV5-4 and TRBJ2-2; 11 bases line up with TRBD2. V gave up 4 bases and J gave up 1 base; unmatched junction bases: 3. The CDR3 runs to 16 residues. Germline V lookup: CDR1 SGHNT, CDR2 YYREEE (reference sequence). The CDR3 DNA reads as TGTGCCAGCAGCCCCGGACTAGCGGGGAACACCGGGGAGCTGTTTTTT. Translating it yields CASSPGLAGNTGELFF.

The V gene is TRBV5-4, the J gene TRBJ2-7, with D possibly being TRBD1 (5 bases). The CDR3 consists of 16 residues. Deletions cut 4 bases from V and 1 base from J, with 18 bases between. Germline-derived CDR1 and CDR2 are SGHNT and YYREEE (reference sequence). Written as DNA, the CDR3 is TGTGCCAGCAGCCCAGGACCCAGGGAAGCGTCCTACGAGCAGTACTTC. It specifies CASSPGPREASYEQYF.

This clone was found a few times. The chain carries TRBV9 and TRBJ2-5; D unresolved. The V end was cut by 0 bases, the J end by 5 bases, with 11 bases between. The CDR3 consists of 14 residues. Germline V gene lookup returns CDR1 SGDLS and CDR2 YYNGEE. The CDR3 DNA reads TGTGCCAGCAGCGTAGGTCCAGGATGGGAGACCCAGTACTTC. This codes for CASSVGPGWETQYF.

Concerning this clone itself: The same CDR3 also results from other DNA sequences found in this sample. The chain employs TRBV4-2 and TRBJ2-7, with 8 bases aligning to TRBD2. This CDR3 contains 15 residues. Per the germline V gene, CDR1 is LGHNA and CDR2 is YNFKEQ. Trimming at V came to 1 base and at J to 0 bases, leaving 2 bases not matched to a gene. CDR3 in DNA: TGTGCCAGCAGCCAAGTAGCGGGAAGCTCCTACGAGCAGTACTTC. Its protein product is CASSQVAGSSYEQYF.

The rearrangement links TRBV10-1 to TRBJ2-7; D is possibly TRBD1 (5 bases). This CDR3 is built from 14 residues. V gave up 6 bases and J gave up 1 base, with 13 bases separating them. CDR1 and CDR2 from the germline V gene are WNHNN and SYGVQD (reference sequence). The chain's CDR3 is CASSGTDKSYEQYF. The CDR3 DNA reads TGCGCCAGCAGCGGAACGGACAAATCCTACGAGCAGTACTTC.

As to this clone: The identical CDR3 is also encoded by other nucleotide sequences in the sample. The CDR3 here is CSVARTGGYEQYF. In DNA, the CDR3 is TGCAGCGTTGCGAGGACAGGGGGCTACGAGCAGTACTTC. The V gene is TRBV29-1, the J gene TRBJ2-7; TRBD1 matches 10 bases. Germline loops: CDR1 SQVTM, CDR2 ANQGSEA. The CDR3 totals 13 residues. Trimming took 4 bases from V and 3 from J; bases not matched to a gene: 3.

CDR3 DNA: TGCAGCGTTGAATTAGCTAGCGGGGGAACAGATACGCAGTATTTT. Protein sequence: CSVELASGGTDTQYF. The chain carries TRBV29-1 and TRBJ2-3, with 10 nucleotides matching TRBD2. The ends lost 2 bases at V and 3 bases at J; junction bases unmatched: 5. The CDR3 sequence is 15 residues long. The V gene's germline CDR1 is SQVTM and CDR2 ANQGSEA.

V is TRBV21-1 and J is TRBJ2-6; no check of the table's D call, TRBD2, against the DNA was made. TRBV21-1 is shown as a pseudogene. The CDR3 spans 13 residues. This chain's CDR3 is CASSNSGANVLTF. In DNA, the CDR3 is TGTGCCAGCAGTAATTCTGGGGCCAACGTCCTGACTTTC.

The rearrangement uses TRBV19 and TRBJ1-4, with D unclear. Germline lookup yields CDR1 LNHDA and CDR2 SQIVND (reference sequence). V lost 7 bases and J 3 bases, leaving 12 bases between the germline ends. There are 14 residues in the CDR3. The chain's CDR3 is CASTLGTANEKLFF. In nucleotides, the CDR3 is TGTGCCAGTACCCTGGGCACGGCTAATGAAAAACTGTTTTTT.

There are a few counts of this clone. The CDR3 spells CASSFLPGGTDTQYF. The CDR3 bases are TGTGCCAGCAGCTTTTTGCCGGGGGGAACAGATACGCAGTATTTT. J is TRBJ2-3 and V is TRBV7-2; 7 bases agree with TRBD2. The CDR3 spans 15 residues. The ends lost 3 bases at V and 3 bases at J; junction bases unmatched: 6. From germline, CDR1 is SGHTA and CDR2 FQGNSA. The variable domain in full, with the rest retrieved from reference TRBV7-2 and TRBJ2-3, is GAGVSQSPSNKVTEKGKDVELRCDPISGHTALYWYRQSLGQGLEFLIYFQGNSAPDKSGLPSDRFSAERTGGSVSTLTIQRTQQEDSAVYLCASSFLPGGTDTQYFGPGTRLTVL.

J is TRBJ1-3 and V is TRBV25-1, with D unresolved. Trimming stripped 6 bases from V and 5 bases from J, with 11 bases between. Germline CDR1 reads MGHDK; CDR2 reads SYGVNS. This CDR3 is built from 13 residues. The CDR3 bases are TGTGCCAGCAGCCGGGGTACAAGAAACACCATATATTTT. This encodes CASSRGTRNTIYF. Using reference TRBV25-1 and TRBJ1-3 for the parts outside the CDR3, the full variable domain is EADIYQTPRYLVIGTGKKITLECSQTMGHDKMYWYQQDPGMELHLIHYSYGVNSTEKGDLSSESTVSRIRTEHFPLTLESARPSHTSQYLCASSRGTRNTIYFGEGSWLTVV.

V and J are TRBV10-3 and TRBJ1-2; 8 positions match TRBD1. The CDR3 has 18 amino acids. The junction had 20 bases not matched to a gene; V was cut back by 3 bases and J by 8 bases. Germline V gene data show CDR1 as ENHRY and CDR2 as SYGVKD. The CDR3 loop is CAISDLAVDRVVRRGYTF. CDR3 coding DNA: TGTGCCATCAGTGACCTCGCCGTGGACAGGGTGGTCAGGAGGGGCTACACCTTC.

CDR3 DNA sequence: TGTGCCAGCAGTTTATTTGGACAGGGAGAATCACCCCTCCACTTT. Its translation is CASSLFGQGESPLHF. The chain uses TRBV27 and TRBJ1-6; 8 bases agree with TRBD1. This CDR3 comprises 15 residues. The germline gives CDR1 MNHEY, CDR2 SMNVEV (reference sequence). V shed 1 base and J 10 bases; nucleotides not matched to a gene: 6.

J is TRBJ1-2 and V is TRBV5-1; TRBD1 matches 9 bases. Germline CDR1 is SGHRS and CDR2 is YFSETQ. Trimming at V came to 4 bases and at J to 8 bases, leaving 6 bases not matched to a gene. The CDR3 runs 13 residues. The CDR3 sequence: CASSPQGAEGYTF. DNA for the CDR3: TGCGCCAGCAGCCCACAGGGGGCAGAAGGCTACACCTTC.

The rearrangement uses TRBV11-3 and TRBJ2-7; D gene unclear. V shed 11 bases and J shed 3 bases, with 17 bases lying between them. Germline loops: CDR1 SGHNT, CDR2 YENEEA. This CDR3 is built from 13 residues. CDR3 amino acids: CAPPGRRYYEQYF. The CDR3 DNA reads TGTGCCCCACCCGGCAGGCGTTACTACGAGCAGTACTTC. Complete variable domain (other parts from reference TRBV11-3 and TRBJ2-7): EAGVVQSPRYKIIEKKQPVAFWCNPISGHNTLYWYLQNLGQGPELLIRYENEEAVDDSQLPKDRFSAERLKGVDSTLKIQPAELGDSAVYLCAPPGRRYYEQYFGPGTRLTVT.

The CDR3 spells CASRQGNTNNQPQHF. The CDR3 nucleotides are TGTGCCAGTAGACAGGGAAATACCAACAATCAGCCCCAGCATTTT. The chain links TRBV6-5 to TRBJ1-5, with 7 bases fitting TRBD1. The CDR3 runs 15 residues. The V and J ends lost 9 bases and 3 bases, in that order; junction bases with no gene match: 11. Germline CDR1 and CDR2: MNHEY and SVGAGI.

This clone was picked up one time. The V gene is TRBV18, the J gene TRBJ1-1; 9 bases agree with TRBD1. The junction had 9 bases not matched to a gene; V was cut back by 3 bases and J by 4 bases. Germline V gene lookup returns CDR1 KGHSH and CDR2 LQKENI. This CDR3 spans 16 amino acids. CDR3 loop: CASSPPGQGTLTEAFF. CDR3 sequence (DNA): TGTGCCAGCTCACCTCCGGGACAGGGTACTCTCACTGAAGCTTTCTTT. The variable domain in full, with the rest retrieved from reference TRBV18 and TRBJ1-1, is NAGVMQNPRHLVRRRGQEARLRCSPMKGHSHVYWYRQLPEEGLKFMVYLQKENIIDESGMPKERFSAEFPKEGPSILRIQQVVRGDSAAYFCASSPPGQGTLTEAFFGQGTRLTVV.

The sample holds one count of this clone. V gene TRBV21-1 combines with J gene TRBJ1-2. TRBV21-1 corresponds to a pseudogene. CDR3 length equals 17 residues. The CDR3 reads CASSKGPSKRLENHYTF. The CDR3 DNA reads TGTGCCAGCAGCAAAGGACCCTCTAAGCGGTTGGAGAATCATTACACCTTC.

The DNA for the CDR3 is TGTGCCAGCATTTTTTTCGCAGGGGATAACCCTGAAGCTTTCTTT. Residues: CASIFFAGDNPEAFF. The chain is built from TRBV2 and TRBJ1-1, with D perhaps matching TRBD1 (6 bases). Germline lookup yields CDR1 SNHLY and CDR2 FYNNEI. This CDR3 region has 15 residues. V lost 7 bases, J lost 6 bases, and 21 bases lay in between.

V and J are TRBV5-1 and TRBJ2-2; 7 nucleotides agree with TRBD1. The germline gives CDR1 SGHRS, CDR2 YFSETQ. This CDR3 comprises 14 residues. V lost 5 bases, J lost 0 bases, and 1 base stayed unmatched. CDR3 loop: CASRDRANTGELFF. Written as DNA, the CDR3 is TGCGCCAGCAGAGACAGGGCGAACACCGGGGAGCTGTTTTTT. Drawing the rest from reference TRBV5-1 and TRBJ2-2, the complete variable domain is KAGVTQTPRYLIKTRGQQVTLSCSPISGHRSVSWYQQTPGQGLQFLFEYFSETQRNKGNFPGRFSGRQFSNSRSEMNVSTLELGDSALYLCASRDRANTGELFFGEGSRLTVL.